This T cell receptor beta chain came from a study of T cells in localized non-small cell lung cancer. Study observations and caveats: Uninvolved adjacent lung, not tumor, had the highest T cell clonality. Adjacent lung held a median roughly 60 of the top 100 tumor clones.

Germline CDR1 is SEHNR and CDR2 is FQNEAQ (reference sequence). This CDR3 region has 17 residues. V lost 3 bases and J lost 7, with 21 bases in between. Using immunoSEQ multiplex PCR, the repertoire was profiled, and TCRdb retains in-frame clones only, with some absent. This repertoire shows 65,000 to 90,000 clones, about three quarters found once; its top ten account for 19%. In the case of this clone: Antigen specificity is unknown.

This sequence joins TRBV7-9 and TRBJ2-2; either TRBD1 or TRBD2 may supply D (5 bases each). The clonotype comes from a man aged 35-69 years with stage II squamous cell lung carcinoma. The sample consisted of PBMCs, taken before any cancer treatment. CDR3 DNA: TGTGCCAGCAGCTTTCCCCCCGTGGGGGACCGGATCGGGGAGCTGTTTTTT. This translates into CASSFPPVGDRIGELFF.